The 9 T cell receptor beta chains given below trace back to one sample, sequenced in a study of T-cell reconstitution after alpha-beta-depleted transplantation in children. TCRbeta library construction was performed incorporating unique molecular identifiers. TCRdb ran MiXCR on the PCR reads and lists one entry per CDR3 protein. This sample has some 500,000 distinct CDR3 sequences, with about 16% found just once. The material sequenced was PBMCs from the stem cell graft donor, taken from the stem cell graft. The source is a human donor who donated a stem cell graft to a child with acute lymphoblastic leukemia.

This chain links TRBV20-1 with TRBJ1-2; 9 bases agree with TRBD1. V dropped 5 bases and J dropped 4; count of bases not matched to a gene: 11. CDR3 length equals 15 residues. CDR1 DFQATT and CDR2 SNEGSKA come from the germline V gene (reference sequence). For the CDR3, the DNA is TGCAGTGCTCCGCTCCGGGGACAGGGCCCCTATGGCTACACCTTC. This codes for CSAPLRGQGPYGYTF.

This clonotype has more than one count but fewer than ten. This rearrangement joins TRBV28 to TRBJ2-6; tentative D call: TRBD2 (5 bases). Germline V gene sequence: CDR1 MDHEN, CDR2 SYDVKM. Trimming took off 5 bases at V and 0 bases at J, with 8 bases between the two ends. The CDR3 contains 15 residues. CDR3 sequence: CASSPDYSGANVLTF. CDR3 nucleotide sequence: TGTGCCAGCAGTCCTGACTACTCTGGGGCCAACGTCCTGACTTTC. Full variable domain (missing parts from reference TRBV28 and TRBJ2-6): DVKVTQSSRYLVKRTGEKVFLECVQDMDHENMFWYRQDPGLGLRLIYFSYDVKMKEKGDIPEGYSVSREKKERFSLILESASTNQTSMYLCASSPDYSGANVLTFGAGSRLTVL.

This clonotype was seen more than once but under ten times. The V call is TRBV4-1, the J call TRBJ2-7; TRBD2 matches 10 bases. The V gene end was trimmed by 4 bases and the J gene end by 4 bases; junction bases not matched to a gene: 10. The germline V gene has CDR1 MGHRA and CDR2 YSYEKL. The length of the CDR3 is 16 residues. The CDR3 is CASSPLASGSGYEQYF. CDR3 DNA sequence: TGCGCCAGCAGCCCCCTGGCTAGCGGGAGTGGGTACGAGCAGTACTTC.

This clonotype was counted between two and nine times. The rearrangement joins TRBV9 to TRBJ2-1; 8 positions match TRBD2. This CDR3 spans 11 amino acids. CDR1 is SGDLS and CDR2 is YYNGEE in the germline V gene. Losses at the gene ends were 0 bases for V and 15 bases for J; bases not matched to a gene: 2. The CDR3 spells CASSVGTSLFF. In DNA form, the CDR3 reads TGTGCCAGCAGCGTAGGGACTAGCTTGTTCTTC.

The gene calls are TRBV9 and TRBJ1-1; D remains unclear. V lost 3 bases and J lost 0, with 15 bases in between. Germline V lookup: CDR1 SGDLS, CDR2 YYNGEE. This CDR3 contains 16 residues. CDR3 amino acids: CASSALGRSMNTEAFF. The CDR3 DNA reads TGTGCCAGCAGCGCCCTCGGCAGGAGCATGAACACTGAAGCTTTCTTT. Variable domain in full (rest from reference TRBV9 and TRBJ1-1): DSGVTQTPKHLITATGQRVTLRCSPRSGDLSVYWYQQSLDQGLQFLIQYYNGEERAKGNILERFSAQQFPDLHSELNLSSLELGDSALYFCASSALGRSMNTEAFFGQGTRLTVV.

The chain uses TRBV21-1 and TRBJ2-7; no check of the table's D call, TRBD1, against the DNA was made. TRBV21-1 is listed as a pseudogene. The CDR3 covers 14 residues. CDR3 region: CASSPGDTLYEQYF. CDR3 bases: TGTGCCAGCAGCCCGGGGGACACGCTCTACGAGCAGTACTTC.

This chain links TRBV4-1 with TRBJ2-7, with D unclear. The CDR3 loop spans 14 amino acids. V lost 3 bases and J 6 bases, leaving 15 bases between the germline ends. Germline V gives CDR1 MGHRA, CDR2 YSYEKL. CDR3 nucleotide sequence: TGCGCCAGCAGCCACCCAGGCGGCGGAGCCGAGCAGTACTTC. As protein: CASSHPGGGAEQYF.

The chain uses TRBV11-2 and TRBJ1-2; D may be TRBD1 (6 bases). The ends were cut back, 3 bases at V and 7 bases at J, with 12 bases in the middle. This CDR3 is built from 13 residues. Germline loops: CDR1 SGHAT, CDR2 FQNNGV. DNA for the CDR3: TGTGCCAGCAGCTTTACAGGGCGGGTTGGCTACACCTTC. Amino acids: CASSFTGRVGYTF.

The chain employs TRBV5-6 and TRBJ1-5; D not certain. Trimming shortened V by 4 bases and J by 5 bases, and 10 bases separated the two germline ends. This CDR3 has 13 residues. Per germline, CDR1 SGHDT and CDR2 YYEEEE. Here the CDR3 reads CASSPFGDQPQHF. The CDR3 DNA reads as TGTGCCAGCAGCCCGTTTGGGGATCAGCCCCAGCATTTT.